This TCR beta chain was profiled in a study of Graves' ophthalmopathy and Graves' hyperthyroidism. Amplification of TCR beta CDR3 regions used RNA transcripts. HTBI primers primed a first-round RT-PCR, and a second-round multiplex PCR followed. MiXCR was run by TCRdb on the multiplex PCR reads, yielding one entry per CDR3 protein. This table has 40,000 to 45,000 distinct CDR3 sequences, under 65% appearing once. V lost 4 bases to trimming and J lost 0 bases, with 16 bases between them. The length of the CDR3 is 17 residues. Germline CDR1 is KGHSH and CDR2 is LQKENI. The PBMCs were taken from approximately 9.7 ml of fresh peripheral blood.

This TCR came from an adult man with Graves' ophthalmopathy. The sample consisted of peripheral blood. The chain uses TRBV18 and TRBJ1-5; the D gene is possibly TRBD1 (5 bases). This chain's CDR3 is CASSHLRGGDSNQPQHF. CDR3 DNA sequence: TGTGCCAGCTCACACCTCCGGGGAGGGGATAGCAATCAGCCCCAGCATTTT.